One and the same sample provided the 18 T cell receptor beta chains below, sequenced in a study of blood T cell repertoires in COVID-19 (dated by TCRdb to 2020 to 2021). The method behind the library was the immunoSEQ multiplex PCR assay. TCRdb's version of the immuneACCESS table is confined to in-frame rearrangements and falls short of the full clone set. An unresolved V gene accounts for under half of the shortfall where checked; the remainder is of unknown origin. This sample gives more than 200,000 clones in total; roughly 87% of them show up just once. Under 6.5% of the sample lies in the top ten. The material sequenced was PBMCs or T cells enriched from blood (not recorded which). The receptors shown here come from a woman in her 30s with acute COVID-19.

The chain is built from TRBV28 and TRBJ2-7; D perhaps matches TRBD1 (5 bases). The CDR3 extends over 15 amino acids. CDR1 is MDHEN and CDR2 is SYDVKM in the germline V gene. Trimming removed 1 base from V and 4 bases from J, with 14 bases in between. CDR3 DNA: TGTGCCAGCAGTTTATCCGAAAGGTCAGGGTACGAGCAGTACTTC. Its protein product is CASSLSERSGYEQYF.

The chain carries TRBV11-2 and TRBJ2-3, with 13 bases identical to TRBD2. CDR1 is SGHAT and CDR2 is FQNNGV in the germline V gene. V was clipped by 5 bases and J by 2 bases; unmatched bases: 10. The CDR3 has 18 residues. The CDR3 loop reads CASSPGTSGARITDTQYF. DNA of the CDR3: TGTGCCAGCAGCCCCGGGACTAGCGGGGCCCGTATCACAGATACGCAGTATTTT.

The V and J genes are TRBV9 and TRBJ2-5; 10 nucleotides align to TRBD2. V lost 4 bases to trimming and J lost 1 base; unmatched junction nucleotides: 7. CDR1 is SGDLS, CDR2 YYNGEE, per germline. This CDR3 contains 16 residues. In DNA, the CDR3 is TGTGCCAGCAGCCTTACGACTAGCGGGCTCCAAGAGACCCAGTACTTC. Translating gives CASSLTTSGLQETQYF.

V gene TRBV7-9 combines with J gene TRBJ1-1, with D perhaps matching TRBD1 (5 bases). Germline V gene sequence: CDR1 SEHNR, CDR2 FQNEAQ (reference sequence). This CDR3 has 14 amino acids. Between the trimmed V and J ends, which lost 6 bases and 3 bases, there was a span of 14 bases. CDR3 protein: CASRIRGGDTEAFF. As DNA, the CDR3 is TGTGCCAGCAGAATAAGGGGCGGGGACACTGAAGCTTTCTTT.

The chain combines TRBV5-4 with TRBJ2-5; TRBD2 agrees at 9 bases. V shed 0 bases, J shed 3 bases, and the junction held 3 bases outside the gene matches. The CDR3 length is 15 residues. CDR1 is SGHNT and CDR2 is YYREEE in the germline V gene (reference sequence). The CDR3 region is CASSLGASGEETQYF. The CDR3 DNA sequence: TGTGCCAGCAGCTTGGGTGCTAGCGGGGAAGAGACCCAGTACTTC.

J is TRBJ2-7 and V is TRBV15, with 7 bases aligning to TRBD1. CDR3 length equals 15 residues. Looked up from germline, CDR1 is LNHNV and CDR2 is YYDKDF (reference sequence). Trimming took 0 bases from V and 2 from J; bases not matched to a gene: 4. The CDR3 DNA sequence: TGTGCCACCAGCAGAGAAGGTACAGGGGCCTACGAGCAGTACTTC. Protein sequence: CATSREGTGAYEQYF.

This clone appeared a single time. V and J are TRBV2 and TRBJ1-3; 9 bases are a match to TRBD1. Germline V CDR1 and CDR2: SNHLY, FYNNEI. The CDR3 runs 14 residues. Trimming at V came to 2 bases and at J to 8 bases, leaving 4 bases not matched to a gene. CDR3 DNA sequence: TGTGCCAGCAGTGAAACAGGGGGCTCTGACACCATATATTTT. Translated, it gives CASSETGGSDTIYF. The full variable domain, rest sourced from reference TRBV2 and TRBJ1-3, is EPEVTQTPSHQVTQMGQEVILRCVPISNHLYFYWYRQILGQKVEFLVSFYNNEISEKSEIFDDQFSVERPDGSNFTLKIRSTKLEDSAMYFCASSETGGSDTIYFGEGSWLTVV.

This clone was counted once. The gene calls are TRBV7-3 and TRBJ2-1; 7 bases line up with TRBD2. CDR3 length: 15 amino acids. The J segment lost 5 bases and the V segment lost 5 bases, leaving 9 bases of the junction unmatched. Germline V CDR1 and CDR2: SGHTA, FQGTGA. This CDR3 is CASSPPGLRNNEQFF. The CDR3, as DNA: TGTGCCAGCAGCCCACCGGGACTACGTAACAATGAGCAGTTCTTC.

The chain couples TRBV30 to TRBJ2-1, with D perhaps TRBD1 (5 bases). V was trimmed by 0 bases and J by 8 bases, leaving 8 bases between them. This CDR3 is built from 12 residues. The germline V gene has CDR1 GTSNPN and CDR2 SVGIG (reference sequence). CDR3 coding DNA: TGTGCCTGGAGTGTCGTAGGGGATGAGCAGTTCTTC. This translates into CAWSVVGDEQFF.

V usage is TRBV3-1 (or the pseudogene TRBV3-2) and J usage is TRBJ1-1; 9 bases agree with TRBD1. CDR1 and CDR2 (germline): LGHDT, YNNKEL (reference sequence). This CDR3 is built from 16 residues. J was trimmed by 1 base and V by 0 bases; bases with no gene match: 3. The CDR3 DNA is TGTGCCAGCAGCCAAGACGGACAGGGGAAGAACACTGAAGCTTTCTTT. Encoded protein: CASSQDGQGKNTEAFF.

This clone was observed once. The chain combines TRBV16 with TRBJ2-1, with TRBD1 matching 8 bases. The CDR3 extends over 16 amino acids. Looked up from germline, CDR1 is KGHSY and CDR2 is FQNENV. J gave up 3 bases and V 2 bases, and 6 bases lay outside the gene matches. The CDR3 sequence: CASSQTPTGDYNEQFF. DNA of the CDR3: TGTGCCAGCAGCCAAACCCCGACAGGGGACTACAATGAGCAGTTCTTC. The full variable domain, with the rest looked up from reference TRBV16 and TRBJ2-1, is GEEVAQTPKHLVRGEGQKAKLYCAPIKGHSYVFWYQQVLKNEFKFLISFQNENVFDETGMPKERFSAKCLPNSPCSLEIQATKLEDSAVYFCASSQTPTGDYNEQFFGPGTRLTVL.

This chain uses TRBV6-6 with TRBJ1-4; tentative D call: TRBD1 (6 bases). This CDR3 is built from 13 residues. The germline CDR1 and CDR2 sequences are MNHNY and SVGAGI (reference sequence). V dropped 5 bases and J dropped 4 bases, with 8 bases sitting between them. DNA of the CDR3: TGTGCCAGCAGTAGGGGGTTTAATGAAAAACTGTTTTTT. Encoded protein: CASSRGFNEKLFF.

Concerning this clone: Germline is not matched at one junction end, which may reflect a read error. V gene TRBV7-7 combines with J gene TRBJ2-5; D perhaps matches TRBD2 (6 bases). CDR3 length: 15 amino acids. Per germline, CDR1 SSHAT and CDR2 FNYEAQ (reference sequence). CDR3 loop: CASSLVGGTQETQYF. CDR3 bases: TGTGCTAGCAGCTTAGTGGGGGGAACCCAAGAGACCCAGTACTTC.

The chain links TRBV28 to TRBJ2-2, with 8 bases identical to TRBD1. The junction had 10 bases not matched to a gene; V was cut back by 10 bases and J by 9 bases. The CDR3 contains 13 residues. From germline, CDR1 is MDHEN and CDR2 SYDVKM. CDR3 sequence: CATEQGGDWELFF. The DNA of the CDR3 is TGTGCCACGGAACAGGGGGGAGACTGGGAGCTGTTTTTT.

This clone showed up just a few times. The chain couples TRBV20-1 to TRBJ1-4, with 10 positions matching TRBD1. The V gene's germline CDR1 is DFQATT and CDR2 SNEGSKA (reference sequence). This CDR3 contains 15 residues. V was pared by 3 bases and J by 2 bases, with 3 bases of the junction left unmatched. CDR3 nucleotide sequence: TGCAGTGCTAGTGTGGGACAGGGGACTAATGAAAAACTGTTTTTT. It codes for CSASVGQGTNEKLFF.

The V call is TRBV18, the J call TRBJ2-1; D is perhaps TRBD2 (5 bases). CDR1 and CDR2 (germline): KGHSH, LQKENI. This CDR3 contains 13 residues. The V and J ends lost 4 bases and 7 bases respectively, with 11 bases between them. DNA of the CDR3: TGTGCCAGCTCACTTCAGGACTTGAATGAGCAGTTCTTC. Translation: CASSLQDLNEQFF.

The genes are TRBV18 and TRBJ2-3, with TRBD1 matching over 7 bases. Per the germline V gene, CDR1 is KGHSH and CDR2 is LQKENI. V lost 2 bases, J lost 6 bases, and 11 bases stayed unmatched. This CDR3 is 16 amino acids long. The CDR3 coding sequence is TGTGCCAGCTCACCAGCCGGGACAGTTCGGACGGATACGCAGTATTTT. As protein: CASSPAGTVRTDTQYF.

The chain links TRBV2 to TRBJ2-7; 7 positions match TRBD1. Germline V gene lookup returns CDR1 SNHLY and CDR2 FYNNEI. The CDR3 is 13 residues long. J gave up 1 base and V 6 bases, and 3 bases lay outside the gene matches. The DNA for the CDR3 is TGTGCCAGCAGCGGGGACAGATCCTACGAGCAGTACTTC. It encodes CASSGDRSYEQYF.